The rows below give T cell receptor beta chains drawn from one sample of a study of blood T cell repertoires in COVID-19. Only in-frame clones appear in the TCRdb table, and some are missing; sequencing was by immunoSEQ multiplex PCR. The table shows hundreds of thousands of clones, with around 85% occurring only once. Sequenced sample: peripheral blood. The receptors were gathered from a woman aged 50 to 60 with active or convalescent COVID-19. Each CDR3 is given with its conserved first and last residue. The D gene is left open where the match is weak. Rows give clone size only sometimes, using once, few, many, or a class for an expanded clone.

v_call: TRBV19; j_call: TRBJ2-7; clone_size: few; d_call: TRBD1; cdr3_aa: CASSFRAGQAYEQYF; cdr3_nt: TGTGCCAGTAGTTTCAGGGCGGGACAGGCGTACGAGCAGTACTTC
v_call: TRBV7-9; j_call: TRBJ2-5; clone_size: .; d_call: .; cdr3_aa: CASSLPGRGGETQYF; cdr3_nt: TGTGCCAGCAGCTTACCAGGCAGGGGCGGGGAGACCCAGTACTTC
v_call: TRBV6-6; j_call: TRBJ2-7; clone_size: .; d_call: TRBD2; cdr3_aa: CASSPTKGTSGGRAYEQYF; cdr3_nt: TGTGCCAGCAGTCCGACGAAAGGGACTAGCGGGGGGCGGGCCTACGAGCAGTACTTC
v_call: TRBV12-5; j_call: TRBJ1-2; clone_size: .; d_call: .; cdr3_aa: CASRGILGGYGYTF; cdr3_nt: TGTGCTAGCCGTGGTATACTCGGGGGATATGGCTACACCTTC
v_call: TRBV2; j_call: TRBJ2-2; clone_size: few; d_call: .; cdr3_aa: CASSGSTGELFF; cdr3_nt: TGTGCCAGCAGTGGCAGTACCGGGGAGCTGTTTTTT
v_call: TRBV6-2/TRBV6-3; j_call: TRBJ2-3; clone_size: .; d_call: TRBD2; cdr3_aa: CASSQLLADLTDTQYF; cdr3_nt: TGTGCCAGCAGTCAGCTACTAGCGGACCTCACAGATACGCAGTATTTT
v_call: TRBV7-9; j_call: TRBJ2-2; clone_size: .; d_call: .; cdr3_aa: CASSFAYTGELFF; cdr3_nt: TGTGCCAGCAGCTTTGCGTACACCGGGGAGCTGTTTTTT
v_call: TRBV6-5; j_call: TRBJ1-1; clone_size: .; d_call: .; cdr3_aa: CASRPWTVNTEAFF; cdr3_nt: TGTGCCAGCAGACCCTGGACAGTGAACACTGAAGCTTTCTTT
v_call: TRBV5-6; j_call: TRBJ2-3; clone_size: few; d_call: .; cdr3_aa: CASSLEGGSADTQYF; cdr3_nt: TGTGCCAGCAGCTTGGAAGGGGGTTCGGCAGATACGCAGTATTTT
v_call: TRBV5-4; j_call: TRBJ2-1; clone_size: .; d_call: .; cdr3_aa: CASSLAPLNEQFF; cdr3_nt: TGTGCCAGCAGCTTGGCTCCCCTCAATGAGCAGTTCTTC
v_call: TRBV27; j_call: TRBJ2-7; clone_size: few; d_call: .; cdr3_aa: CASRGHPPYEQYF; cdr3_nt: TGTGCCAGCAGAGGACACCCCCCCTACGAGCAGTACTTC
v_call: TRBV6-5; j_call: TRBJ1-1; clone_size: .; d_call: .; cdr3_aa: CASSYSSFTAVEAFF; cdr3_nt: TGTGCCAGCAGTTACTCGAGTTTCACAGCCGTTGAAGCTTTCTTT
v_call: TRBV28; j_call: TRBJ1-2; clone_size: .; d_call: .; cdr3_aa: CASSSTGDGYGYTF; cdr3_nt: TGTGCCAGCAGTTCAACGGGGGATGGATATGGCTACACCTTC
v_call: TRBV27; j_call: TRBJ1-2; clone_size: .; d_call: TRBD1; cdr3_aa: CASSFGTGGRYGYTF; cdr3_nt: TGTGCCAGCAGTTTTGGGACAGGGGGCAGGTATGGCTACACCTTC
v_call: TRBV28; j_call: TRBJ1-2; clone_size: .; d_call: TRBD1; cdr3_aa: CASSFLPTGVPDGYTF; cdr3_nt: TGTGCCAGCAGTTTTTTGCCCACAGGGGTACCGGATGGCTACACCTTC
v_call: TRBV10-2; j_call: TRBJ1-5; clone_size: .; d_call: TRBD1; cdr3_aa: CASIVTGVNQPQHF; cdr3_nt: TGCGCCAGCATTGTGACAGGGGTCAATCAGCCCCAGCATTTT
v_call: TRBV15; j_call: TRBJ1-2; clone_size: .; d_call: .; cdr3_aa: CATSRDLGQPTYGYTF; cdr3_nt: TGTGCCACCAGCAGAGATCTCGGACAACCCACCTATGGCTACACCTTC
v_call: TRBV10-3; j_call: TRBJ1-2; clone_size: .; d_call: .; cdr3_aa: CAISESREYGYTF; cdr3_nt: TGTGCCATCAGTGAGTCTCGGGAGTATGGCTACACCTTC
v_call: TRBV3-1/TRBV3-2; j_call: TRBJ2-5; clone_size: .; d_call: .; cdr3_aa: CATNAVLTGGKTQYF; cdr3_nt: TGTGCCACCAATGCGGTGTTGACAGGTGGGAAGACCCAGTACTTC
v_call: TRBV11-2; j_call: TRBJ1-1; clone_size: .; d_call: .; cdr3_aa: CASSRNRDTEAFF; cdr3_nt: TGTGCCAGCAGCCGCAACAGGGACACTGAAGCTTTCTTT
v_call: TRBV5-1; j_call: TRBJ1-2; clone_size: .; d_call: .; cdr3_aa: CASSARTSYGYTF; cdr3_nt: TGCGCCAGCAGCGCAAGGACATCCTATGGCTACACCTTC
v_call: TRBV7-9; j_call: TRBJ2-3; clone_size: few; d_call: TRBD1; cdr3_aa: CASSPRGPDTQYF; cdr3_nt: TGTGCCAGCAGCCCTAGGGGGCCAGATACGCAGTATTTT
v_call: TRBV18; j_call: TRBJ2-7; clone_size: .; d_call: TRBD2; cdr3_aa: CASSPPRSGRAYEQYF; cdr3_nt: TGTGCCAGCTCACCACCGCGTAGCGGGAGGGCCTACGAGCAGTACTTC
v_call: TRBV4-1; j_call: TRBJ2-1; clone_size: .; d_call: TRBD2; cdr3_aa: CASSLRPDSGRIDNEQFF; cdr3_nt: TGCGCCAGCAGCCTAAGGCCGGATAGCGGGAGAATCGACAATGAGCAGTTCTTC
v_call: TRBV18; j_call: TRBJ1-5; clone_size: .; d_call: .; cdr3_aa: CASSPGDNSNQPQHF; cdr3_nt: TGTGCCAGCTCACCGGGGGACAATAGCAATCAGCCCCAGCATTTT
v_call: TRBV30; j_call: TRBJ1-1; clone_size: .; d_call: TRBD1; cdr3_aa: CAWRVTGGNTEAFF; cdr3_nt: TGTGCCTGGAGGGTGACAGGGGGTAACACTGAAGCTTTCTTT
v_call: TRBV5-1; j_call: TRBJ2-1; clone_size: .; d_call: .; cdr3_aa: CASSLGDNYNEQFF; cdr3_nt: TGCGCCAGCAGCTTGGGGGACAATTACAATGAGCAGTTCTTC
v_call: TRBV12-5; j_call: TRBJ2-1; clone_size: .; d_call: .; cdr3_aa: CASALGGRGGEQFF; cdr3_nt: TGTGCTAGTGCCCTCGGGGGGCGCGGGGGTGAGCAGTTCTTC
v_call: TRBV7-2; j_call: TRBJ2-3; clone_size: once; d_call: TRBD2; cdr3_aa: CASSLLSSGTDTQYF; cdr3_nt: TGTGCCAGCAGCTTACTGTCCAGCGGGACTGATACGCAGTATTTT
v_call: TRBV2; j_call: TRBJ2-3; clone_size: .; d_call: TRBD2; cdr3_aa: CASISDSGRGRVDTQYF; cdr3_nt: TGTGCCAGCATTTCAGACTCCGGGAGGGGGAGGGTAGATACGCAGTATTTT
v_call: TRBV28; j_call: TRBJ2-2; clone_size: once; d_call: .; cdr3_aa: CASEVPGELFF; cdr3_nt: TGTGCCAGCGAGGTCCCCGGGGAGCTGTTTTTT
v_call: TRBV29-1; j_call: TRBJ2-5; clone_size: .; d_call: TRBD2; cdr3_aa: CSVRGTSGRGETQYF; cdr3_nt: TGCAGCGTTAGAGGGACTAGCGGGAGGGGAGAGACCCAGTACTTC
v_call: TRBV12-3/TRBV12-4; j_call: TRBJ1-1; clone_size: .; d_call: TRBD1; cdr3_aa: CASISTGGVGAFF; cdr3_nt: TGTGCCAGCATTTCAACAGGGGGCGTGGGTGCTTTCTTT
v_call: TRBV30; j_call: TRBJ1-1; clone_size: .; d_call: .; cdr3_aa: CAWSVRGIMNTEAFF; cdr3_nt: TGTGCCTGGAGTGTACGCGGCATTATGAACACTGAAGCTTTCTTT
v_call: TRBV19; j_call: TRBJ2-3; clone_size: few; d_call: TRBD1; cdr3_aa: CASSVGTGGTDTQYF; cdr3_nt: TGTGCCAGTAGTGTAGGGACAGGGGGCACAGATACGCAGTATTTT
v_call: TRBV5-1; j_call: TRBJ2-6; clone_size: .; d_call: .; cdr3_aa: CASSSPRVQQPGANVLTF; cdr3_nt: TGCGCCAGCAGTTCCCCCCGGGTCCAGCAGCCTGGGGCCAACGTCCTGACTTTC
v_call: TRBV19; j_call: TRBJ1-4; clone_size: .; d_call: .; cdr3_aa: CASSDTLAEKLFF; cdr3_nt: TGTGCCAGTAGTGACACCTTGGCTGAAAAACTGTTTTTT
v_call: TRBV2; j_call: TRBJ2-1; clone_size: .; d_call: .; cdr3_aa: CASSDLSGPTRHEQFF; cdr3_nt: TGTGCCAGCAGTGACCTTAGCGGCCCAACGAGGCATGAGCAGTTCTTC
v_call: TRBV25-1; j_call: TRBJ1-1; clone_size: .; d_call: .; cdr3_aa: CASREGSFHNTEAFF; cdr3_nt: TGTGCCAGCAGGGAGGGGTCCTTTCATAACACTGAAGCTTTCTTT
v_call: TRBV5-5; j_call: TRBJ1-1; clone_size: .; d_call: TRBD1; cdr3_aa: CASSFWDREAFF; cdr3_nt: TGTGCCAGCAGCTTTTGGGACAGGGAAGCTTTCTTT
v_call: TRBV29-1; j_call: TRBJ1-2; clone_size: .; d_call: TRBD1; cdr3_aa: CSTGQAPGYTF; cdr3_nt: TGCAGCACCGGACAGGCGCCTGGCTACACCTTC